One sample yielded the 13 T cell receptor beta chains listed below, sequenced in a study of control samples from healthy donors and cancer patients (dated by TCRdb to the early 2020s). Library creation used the immunoSEQ multiplex PCR assay. The table was pulled from immuneACCESS by TCRdb, which kept in-frame rearrangements only. Such tables lose some clones; where checked, under half of the loss comes from unresolved V genes, and the rest has no known cause. The sample data list approximately 110,000 clones, and roughly 92% of these were observed just once. The top ten clonotypes cover 7.8% of the sample. The sequenced sample consisted of blood. The receptors originated from a woman younger than 35 in good health.

The chain uses TRBV7-2 and TRBJ1-3; 8 bases match TRBD1. CDR3 length: 17 amino acids. Germline CDR1 SGHTA, CDR2 FQGNSA. The J segment lost 0 bases and the V segment lost 5 bases, leaving 9 bases of the junction unmatched. The CDR3 DNA follows: TGTGCCAGCAGCCCACGGGACAGGCCTGCCTCTGGAAACACCATATATTTT. It specifies CASSPRDRPASGNTIYF.

This rearrangement joins TRBV7-9 to TRBJ2-7, with D unclear. This CDR3 spans 13 amino acids. CDR1 and CDR2 from the germline V gene are SEHNR and FQNEAQ (reference sequence). Between the trimmed V and J ends, which lost 1 base and 7 bases, there was a span of 11 bases. In DNA form, the CDR3 reads TGTGCCAGCAGCTTAGGCGGTAACGGAGAGCAGTACTTC. Translating gives CASSLGGNGEQYF.

This clone was counted once. The V call is TRBV29-1, the J call TRBJ2-6, with D perhaps TRBD1 (7 bases). CDR1 is SQVTM and CDR2 is ANQGSEA in the germline V gene. The CDR3 sequence is 18 residues long. Between the trimmed V and J ends, which lost 0 bases and 0 bases, there was a span of 15 bases. In nucleotides, the CDR3 is TGCAGCGTTGAAGATCGGGACAGAGCGGGCTCTGGGGCCAACGTCCTGACTTTC. Protein: CSVEDRDRAGSGANVLTF.

The chain combines TRBV6-5 with TRBJ1-1; D gene unclear. Germline V gene sequence: CDR1 MNHEY, CDR2 SVGAGI. The CDR3 spans 13 residues. Trimming took off 7 bases at V and 8 bases at J, with 17 bases between the two ends. CDR3 protein: CASIPDGSEEAFF. The CDR3 DNA reads as TGTGCCAGCATCCCGGATGGGTCAGAGGAAGCTTTCTTT.

The CDR3 reads CASSPTSGVLSSYEQYF. The CDR3, as DNA: TGTGCCAGCAGCCCAACTAGCGGAGTCCTTAGCTCCTACGAGCAGTACTTC. The chain uses TRBV5-4 and TRBJ2-7; 8 bases agree with TRBD2. V dropped 4 bases and J dropped 0; count of bases not matched to a gene: 12. The CDR3 sequence is 17 residues long. The germline CDR1 and CDR2 sequences are SGHNT and YYREEE (reference sequence).

The chain uses TRBV7-3 and TRBJ1-1; D unclear. This CDR3 is built from 14 residues. Per germline, CDR1 SGHTA and CDR2 FQGTGA. Trimming left V 0 bases short and J 1 base short, with 6 bases between. The CDR3, as DNA: TGTGCCAGCAGCTTAACAGACGGGAACACTGAAGCTTTCTTT. Residues: CASSLTDGNTEAFF.

The V gene is TRBV27, the J gene TRBJ1-2, with 9 bases fitting TRBD1. The ends lost 5 bases at V and 3 bases at J; junction bases unmatched: 7. Germline CDR1 MNHEY, CDR2 SMNVEV (reference sequence). The CDR3 spans 15 residues. In DNA, the CDR3 is TGTGCCAGCAGTCGGCGGACAGGGGAACACTATGGCTACACCTTC. This translates into CASSRRTGEHYGYTF.

V gene TRBV10-1 combines with J gene TRBJ2-2, with D possibly being TRBD1 or TRBD2 (5 bases each). The CDR3 contains 15 residues. Trimming took off 3 bases at V and 4 bases at J, with 12 bases between the two ends. In germline, CDR1 is WNHNN, CDR2 SYGVQD (reference sequence). CDR3 nucleotide sequence: TGCGCCAGCAGTGAATGGGGCGCGGGCACCGGGGAGCTGTTTTTT. This gives the protein CASSEWGAGTGELFF.

The chain is built from TRBV25-1 and TRBJ1-3; TRBD1 is a possible D gene (6 bases). This CDR3 is built from 15 residues. Germline assignment: CDR1 MGHDK and CDR2 SYGVNS. Trimming removed 2 bases from V and 5 bases from J, with 13 bases in between. The CDR3 here is CASSETGTNRNTIYF. The CDR3 DNA reads TGTGCCAGCAGTGAAACCGGGACAAACAGAAACACCATATATTTT. Based on the CDR3 plus reference TRBV25-1 and TRBJ1-3, the full variable domain is EADIYQTPRYLVIGTGKKITLECSQTMGHDKMYWYQQDPGMELHLIHYSYGVNSTEKGDLSSESTVSRIRTEHFPLTLESARPSHTSQYLCASSETGTNRNTIYFGEGSWLTVV.

This clone was counted once. The gene calls are TRBV7-6 and TRBJ2-2; 7 bases fit TRBD2. The V segment lost 2 bases and the J segment 2 bases; nucleotides outside the gene matches: 5. The CDR3 contains 16 residues. CDR1 SGHVS and CDR2 FNYEAQ come from the germline V gene. The CDR3 bases are TGTGCCAGCAGCTTACGCAGCGGGAAAAACACCGGGGAGCTGTTTTTT. It codes for CASSLRSGKNTGELFF. Full variable domain (outside the CDR3, taken from reference TRBV7-6 and TRBJ2-2): GAGVSQSPRYKVTKRGQDVALRCDPISGHVSLYWYRQALGQGPEFLTYFNYEAQQDKSGLPNDRFSAERPEGSISTLTIQRTEQRDSAMYRCASSLRSGKNTGELFFGEGSRLTVL.

The gene calls are TRBV15 and TRBJ2-1; a possible D gene is TRBD1 (6 bases). V lost 3 bases, J lost 4 bases, and 19 bases lay in between. The CDR3 totals 17 residues. The V gene's germline CDR1 is LNHNV and CDR2 YYDKDF (reference sequence). The CDR3 bases are TGTGCCACCAGCAGCAGACTTGGACAGACTTCTTACAATGAGCAGTTCTTC. Protein sequence: CATSSRLGQTSYNEQFF.

The chain uses TRBV6-5 and TRBJ2-2; D unclear. CDR1 is MNHEY and CDR2 is SVGAGI in the germline V gene. V lost 5 bases and J 2 bases, leaving 12 bases between the germline ends. This CDR3 contains 15 residues. CDR3 residues: CASSTRGPNTGELFF. Written as DNA, the CDR3 is TGTGCCAGCAGTACCCGAGGTCCCAACACCGGGGAGCTGTTTTTT.

This clone is a singleton in its sample. V usage is TRBV11-2 and J usage is TRBJ2-1; a possible D gene is TRBD1 (5 bases). The CDR3 extends over 14 amino acids. Germline-derived CDR1 and CDR2 are SGHAT and FQNNGV. V gave up 5 bases and J gave up 9 bases, with 17 bases separating them. The chain's CDR3 is CASSRQTSLGEQFF. DNA of the CDR3: TGTGCCAGCAGCCGACAGACATCCCTCGGTGAGCAGTTCTTC.